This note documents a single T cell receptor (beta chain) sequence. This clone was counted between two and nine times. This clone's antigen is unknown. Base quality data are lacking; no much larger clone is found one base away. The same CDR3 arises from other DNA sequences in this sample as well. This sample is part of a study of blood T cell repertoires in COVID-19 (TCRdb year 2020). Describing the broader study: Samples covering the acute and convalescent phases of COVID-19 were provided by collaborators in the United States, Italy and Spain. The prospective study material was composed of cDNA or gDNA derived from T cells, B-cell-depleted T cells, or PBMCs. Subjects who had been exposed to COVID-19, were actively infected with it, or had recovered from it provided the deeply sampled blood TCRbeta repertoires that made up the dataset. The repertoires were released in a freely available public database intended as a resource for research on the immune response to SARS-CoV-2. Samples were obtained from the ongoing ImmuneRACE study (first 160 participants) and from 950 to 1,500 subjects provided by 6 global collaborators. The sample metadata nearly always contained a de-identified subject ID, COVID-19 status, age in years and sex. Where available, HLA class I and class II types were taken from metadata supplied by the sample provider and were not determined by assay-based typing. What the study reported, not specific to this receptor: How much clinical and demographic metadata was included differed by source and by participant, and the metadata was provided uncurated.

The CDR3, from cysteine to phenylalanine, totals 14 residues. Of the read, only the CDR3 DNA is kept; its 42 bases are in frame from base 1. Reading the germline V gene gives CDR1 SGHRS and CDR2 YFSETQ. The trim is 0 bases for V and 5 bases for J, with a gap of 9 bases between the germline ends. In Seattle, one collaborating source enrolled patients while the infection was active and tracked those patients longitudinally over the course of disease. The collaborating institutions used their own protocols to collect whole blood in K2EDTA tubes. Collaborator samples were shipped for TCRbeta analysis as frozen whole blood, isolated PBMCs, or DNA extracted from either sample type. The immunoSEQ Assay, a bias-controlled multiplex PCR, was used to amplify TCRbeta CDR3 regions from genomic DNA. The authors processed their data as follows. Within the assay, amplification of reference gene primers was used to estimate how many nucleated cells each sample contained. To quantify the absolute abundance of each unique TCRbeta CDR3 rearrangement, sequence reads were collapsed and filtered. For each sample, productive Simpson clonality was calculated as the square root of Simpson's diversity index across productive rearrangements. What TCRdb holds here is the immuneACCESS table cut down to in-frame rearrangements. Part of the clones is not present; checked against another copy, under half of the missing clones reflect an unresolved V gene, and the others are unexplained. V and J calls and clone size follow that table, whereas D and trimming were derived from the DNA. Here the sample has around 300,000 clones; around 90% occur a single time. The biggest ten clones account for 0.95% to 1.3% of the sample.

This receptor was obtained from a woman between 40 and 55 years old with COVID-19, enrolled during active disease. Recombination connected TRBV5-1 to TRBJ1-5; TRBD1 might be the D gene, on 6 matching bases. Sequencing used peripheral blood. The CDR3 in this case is CASSLGGGDQPQHF. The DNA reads TGCGCCAGCAGCTTGGGAGGGGGGGATCAGCCCCAGCATTTT.